These 32 T cell receptor beta chains were all obtained from the same sample, sequenced in a study of shared clonotypes between healthy human individuals. The assay was immunoSEQ multiplex PCR, and TCRdb's table has in-frame clones only and misses some. Among some 1,100,000 clones listed, more than 75% were seen once. Sequencing was done on a sample of memory CD4+ T cells from PBMCs. The subset was: CD45RA-negative fraction. Source of these receptors: a man between 18 and 29 years old in good health. Some clones in this sample may be carry-over from other donors' samples.

The chain joins TRBV19 to TRBJ2-1, with 8 bases lining up with TRBD1. Germline V gene data show CDR1 as LNHDA and CDR2 as SQIVND (reference sequence). V was pared by 4 bases and J by 8 bases, with 13 bases of the junction left unmatched. The CDR3 loop spans 16 amino acids. The CDR3 loop reads CASSTAPGQGGDEQFF. The CDR3 DNA reads as TGTGCCAGTAGTACCGCTCCAGGACAGGGTGGGGATGAGCAGTTCTTC.

This clone was counted only a few times. The rearrangement uses TRBV5-1 and TRBJ2-4, with a tentative D call TRBD1 (6 bases). Germline CDR1 is SGHRS and CDR2 is YFSETQ. The CDR3 has 16 residues. Trimming stripped 4 bases from V and 0 bases from J, with 14 bases between. Here the CDR3 reads CASSPGQTIAKNIQYF. CDR3 DNA: TGCGCCAGCAGCCCCGGACAGACCATAGCCAAAAACATTCAGTACTTC.

Turning to this clone: A junction boundary mismatches the germline segment, possibly from a read error. The chain has TRBV7-2 and TRBJ2-1; D is possibly TRBD2 (6 bases). The CDR3 sequence is 15 residues long. Germline V gene sequence: CDR1 SGHTA, CDR2 FQGNSA. The CDR3 reads CASSLALSSYNEQFF. For the CDR3, the DNA is TGTGCCAGCAGCCTAGCGTTGAGCTCCTACAATGAGCAGTTCTTC.

This chain links TRBV18 with TRBJ2-1; possible D gene TRBD2, 5 bases. Looked up from germline, CDR1 is KGHSH and CDR2 is LQKENI. CDR3 length: 14 residues. With 2 bases removed from V and 9 bases from J, the gap between germline ends came to 14 bases. CDR3 DNA: TGTGCCAGCTCACCAAATAGGCTAGCCGGTGAGCAGTTCTTC. It yields the protein CASSPNRLAGEQFF.

In this sample, this clone turned up a few times. This chain uses TRBV28 with TRBJ1-1, with D maybe TRBD1 (5 bases). The germline V gene has CDR1 MDHEN and CDR2 SYDVKM. This CDR3 contains 14 residues. The V end was cut by 4 bases, the J end by 1 base, with 10 bases between. The CDR3 DNA sequence: TGTGCCAGCAGTTGGGGACTTCCGAACACTGAAGCTTTCTTT. Protein product: CASSWGLPNTEAFF.

The chain is built from TRBV7-8 and TRBJ2-1; 13 nucleotides match TRBD2. CDR3 length: 15 residues. Germline CDR1 and CDR2: SGHVS and FQNEAQ. The V gene end was trimmed by 5 bases and the J gene end by 8 bases; junction bases not matched to a gene: 6. CDR3 DNA sequence: TGTGCCAGCAGCCAGGGACTAGCGGGAATCTATGAGCAGTTCTTC. The encoded protein is CASSQGLAGIYEQFF.

This chain uses TRBV5-6 with TRBJ2-2, with a possible D match to TRBD1 (5 bases). The CDR3 contains 15 residues. The V gene's germline CDR1 is SGHDT and CDR2 YYEEEE. Trimming cost V 1 base and J 4 bases, with 11 bases left between them. CDR3 region: CASSLYSRGTGELFF. The DNA of the CDR3 is TGTGCCAGCAGCTTGTATTCAAGGGGCACCGGGGAGCTGTTTTTT. The complete variable domain, with remaining parts taken from reference TRBV5-6 and TRBJ2-2, reads DAGVTQSPTHLIKTRGQQVTLRCSPKSGHDTVSWYQQALGQGPQFIFQYYEEEERQRGNFPDRFSGHQFPNYSSELNVNALLLGDSALYLCASSLYSRGTGELFFGEGSRLTVL.

V is TRBV7-9 and J is TRBJ2-2; D unresolved. Trimming stripped 6 bases from V and 1 base from J, with 15 bases between. CDR1 and CDR2 from the germline V gene are SEHNR and FQNEAQ (reference sequence). The CDR3 spans 16 residues. The CDR3 sequence: CASSPTGRRNTGELFF. DNA of the CDR3: TGTGCCAGCAGTCCTACGGGCAGGCGGAACACCGGGGAGCTGTTTTTT.

CDR3 in amino acids: CASSLGEGAGTPEKLFF. As DNA, the CDR3 is TGTGCCAGCAGCTTAGGTGAGGGAGCCGGGACGCCCGAAAAACTGTTTTTT. The rearrangement joins TRBV7-9 to TRBJ1-4; D possibly corresponds to TRBD1 (5 bases). The ends were cut back, 1 base at V and 8 bases at J, with 20 bases in the middle. Germline V gene data show CDR1 as SEHNR and CDR2 as FQNEAQ (reference sequence). The length of the CDR3 is 17 residues.

This clone was seen only once. The rearrangement joins TRBV18 to TRBJ1-2, with D unresolved. Trimming removed 2 bases from V and 8 bases from J, with 12 bases in between. The CDR3 has 13 amino acids. CDR1 is KGHSH and CDR2 is LQKENI in the germline V gene. The CDR3 sequence: CASSPGRSQGYTF. The DNA for the CDR3 is TGTGCCAGCTCACCAGGCAGGTCTCAGGGCTACACCTTC.

The chain combines TRBV27 with TRBJ1-1; D unresolved. This CDR3 is built from 14 residues. Per germline, CDR1 MNHEY and CDR2 SMNVEV (reference sequence). The germline V and J ends were trimmed by 7 bases and 1 base, with 13 bases remaining between them. The CDR3, as DNA: TGTGCCAGCAATAACCCCCGGGGGAACACTGAAGCTTTCTTT. Amino acids: CASNNPRGNTEAFF.

This chain connects TRBV19 to TRBJ2-7; TRBD2 is a possible D gene (5 bases). Germline CDR1 reads LNHDA; CDR2 reads SQIVND (reference sequence). This CDR3 spans 13 amino acids. V shed 4 bases and J shed 11 bases, with 18 bases lying between them. The CDR3: CASSTSGLSGKYF. The CDR3 bases are TGTGCCAGTAGTACCTCCGGACTGTCGGGGAAGTACTTC.

The V and J genes are TRBV27 and TRBJ2-7, with 7 bases lining up with TRBD2. The CDR3 extends over 15 amino acids. Trimming at V came to 5 bases and at J to 2 bases, leaving 9 bases not matched to a gene. The germline V gene has CDR1 MNHEY and CDR2 SMNVEV (reference sequence). This chain's CDR3 is CASSPNGLGTYEQYF. CDR3 DNA: TGTGCCAGCAGTCCCAATGGACTAGGGACCTACGAGCAGTACTTC.

The V call is TRBV6-5, the J call TRBJ2-7; TRBD1 agrees at 9 bases. CDR1 and CDR2 from the germline V gene are MNHEY and SVGAGI. The CDR3 is made up of 15 amino acids. Germline trimming cut 4 bases from V and 2 bases from J; bases unmatched to any gene: 6. The CDR3 here is CASSSGTGRAYEQYF. In nucleotides, the CDR3 is TGTGCCAGCAGTTCGGGGACAGGGCGGGCCTACGAGCAGTACTTC.

The V gene is TRBV7-9, the J gene TRBJ1-1; perhaps TRBD1 as D (6 bases). Trimming left V 3 bases short and J 5 bases short, with 19 bases between. Germline-derived CDR1 and CDR2 are SEHNR and FQNEAQ (reference sequence). There are 16 residues in the CDR3. The CDR3 nucleotides are TGTGCCAGCAGCTTTGGGCAGGGGCCCCTTGGGACTGAAGCTTTCTTT. It encodes CASSFGQGPLGTEAFF.

The chain joins TRBV5-1 to TRBJ2-2; 7 bases agree with TRBD1. The CDR3 sequence is 15 residues long. Germline V gene lookup returns CDR1 SGHRS and CDR2 YFSETQ. Losses at the gene ends were 0 bases for V and 5 bases for J; bases not matched to a gene: 4. The CDR3 loop reads CASSLAQGLTGELFF. The CDR3 coding sequence is TGCGCCAGCAGCTTGGCACAGGGGTTAACCGGGGAGCTGTTTTTT.

The CDR3 nucleotides read TGTGCCAGCGGGTCCTGGGCCGTCAGCTCCTACGAGCAGTACTTC. As protein: CASGSWAVSSYEQYF. The gene calls are TRBV28 and TRBJ2-7; D unresolved. Germline CDR1 reads MDHEN; CDR2 reads SYDVKM. Trimming pared 8 bases from V and 0 bases from J, leaving 17 bases between. This CDR3 has 15 amino acids.

The chain recombines TRBV19 with TRBJ2-7; 11 positions agree with TRBD1. V trimming: 5 bases; J trimming: 3 bases; junction bases outside the gene matches: 9. The V gene's germline CDR1 is LNHDA and CDR2 SQIVND (reference sequence). This CDR3 is 16 amino acids long. CDR3 nucleotide sequence: TGTGCCAGTAGTCCCCCTCGGGGGACAGGGGGCTACGAGCAGTACTTC. Residues: CASSPPRGTGGYEQYF.

The chain uses TRBV6-6 and TRBJ2-7; D is perhaps TRBD2 (5 bases). CDR1 is MNHNY, CDR2 SVGAGI, per germline (reference sequence). Trimming took off 0 bases at V and 7 bases at J, with 13 bases between the two ends. CDR3 length equals 14 residues. This CDR3 is CASSYSRGSGEQYF. In DNA form, the CDR3 reads TGTGCCAGCAGTTACTCACGGGGTTCGGGTGAGCAGTACTTC.

This clone has ten or more counts. This chain links TRBV27 with TRBJ1-5; 10 bases map to TRBD1. The CDR3 is made up of 15 amino acids. CDR1 and CDR2 (germline): MNHEY, SMNVEV (reference sequence). V lost 6 bases to trimming and J lost 2 bases; unmatched junction nucleotides: 4. The CDR3 nucleotides read TGTGCCAGCAGGCCCGGGACAGGGGGCAATCAGCCCCAGCATTTT. It specifies CASRPGTGGNQPQHF.

This chain connects TRBV5-1 to TRBJ2-2; possibly TRBD1 for D (5 bases). The germline V gene has CDR1 SGHRS and CDR2 YFSETQ. V lost 5 bases to trimming and J lost 2 bases, with 10 bases between them. This CDR3 is 14 amino acids long. DNA of the CDR3: TGCGCCAGCAGGCGGACACCAAACACCGGGGAGCTGTTTTTT. Translation gives CASRRTPNTGELFF. The variable domain in full, with the rest retrieved from reference TRBV5-1 and TRBJ2-2, is KAGVTQTPRYLIKTRGQQVTLSCSPISGHRSVSWYQQTPGQGLQFLFEYFSETQRNKGNFPGRFSGRQFSNSRSEMNVSTLELGDSALYLCASRRTPNTGELFFGEGSRLTVL.

This clone turned up a few times. V gene TRBV11-2 combines with J gene TRBJ2-2; D is unresolved. The CDR3 covers 13 residues. Germline CDR1 reads SGHAT; CDR2 reads FQNNGV. V shed 6 bases and J shed 4 bases, with 9 bases lying between them. The CDR3 sequence is CASRAMGTGELFF. In nucleotides, the CDR3 is TGTGCCAGCAGGGCTATGGGCACCGGGGAGCTGTTTTTT.

The chain combines TRBV4-2 with TRBJ1-2, with 7 bases aligning to TRBD1. CDR1 and CDR2 (germline): LGHNA, YNFKEQ. This CDR3 is built from 15 residues. The junction had 7 bases not matched to a gene; V was cut back by 2 bases and J by 4 bases. As DNA, the CDR3 is TGTGCCAGCAGCCAACGGAGGGGGCCGCGCTATGGCTACACCTTC. This gives the protein CASSQRRGPRYGYTF.

The chain recombines TRBV28 with TRBJ1-3; no firm D call. Germline CDR1 is MDHEN and CDR2 is SYDVKM. V was cut by 5 bases and J by 2 bases, with 7 bases left in between. This CDR3 comprises 13 residues. CDR3 sequence reads: CASSEATGNTIYF. CDR3 sequence (DNA): TGTGCCAGCAGTGAGGCGACTGGAAACACCATATATTTT. The full variable domain, its missing parts supplied by reference TRBV28 and TRBJ1-3, is DVKVTQSSRYLVKRTGEKVFLECVQDMDHENMFWYRQDPGLGLRLIYFSYDVKMKEKGDIPEGYSVSREKKERFSLILESASTNQTSMYLCASSEATGNTIYFGEGSWLTVV.

This clone has more than one count but fewer than ten. The chain joins TRBV29-1 to TRBJ2-6; D remains ambiguous. Looked up from germline, CDR1 is SQVTM and CDR2 is ANQGSEA. This CDR3 has 14 residues. The CDR3 coding sequence is TGCAGACCGCTGCTCCTCTCTGGGGCCAACGTCCTGACTTTC. Translating it yields CRPLLLSGANVLTF.

The gene calls are TRBV6-6 and TRBJ1-5, with 7 bases fitting TRBD1. This CDR3 comprises 16 residues. V shed 6 bases, J shed 6 bases, and the junction held 14 bases outside the gene matches. From germline, CDR1 is MNHNY and CDR2 SVGAGI (reference sequence). The CDR3 DNA follows: TGTGCCAGCAGGCGTTCCCGGGGACAGATAGGTCAGCCCCAGCATTTT. It codes for CASRRSRGQIGQPQHF.

The chain has TRBV6-4 and TRBJ2-7, with a possible D match to TRBD1 (6 bases). Germline assignment: CDR1 MRHNA and CDR2 SNTAGT. There are 13 residues in the CDR3. Trimming pared 6 bases from V and 6 bases from J, leaving 15 bases between. The CDR3 region has the DNA TGTGCCAGCAGGGACAGCCGCTCGGGCGAGCAGTACTTC. Translating gives CASRDSRSGEQYF.

CDR3 in DNA: TGTGCCAGCAGTTTAGCCGGGCCTGGGGCCAACGTCCTGACTTTC. Its translation is CASSLAGPGANVLTF. The chain carries TRBV28 and TRBJ2-6, with D unclear. Per the germline V gene, CDR1 is MDHEN and CDR2 is SYDVKM. This CDR3 is 15 amino acids long. The V gene lost 2 bases and the J gene lost 2 bases, with 7 bases spanning the gap.

The CDR3 loop reads CASSLDFAGSNEQFF. The CDR3 DNA reads TGTGCCAGCAGCTTAGATTTTGCGGGTTCAAATGAGCAGTTCTTC. The V call is TRBV7-9, the J call TRBJ2-1; TRBD2 is a possible D gene (5 bases). Trimming left V 1 base short and J 7 bases short, with 14 bases between. CDR3 length equals 15 residues. CDR1 and CDR2 (germline): SEHNR, FQNEAQ (reference sequence).

The J gene is TRBJ2-5, the V gene TRBV5-1; D is unresolved. V gave up 0 bases and J gave up 1 base, with 10 bases separating them. The CDR3 runs to 15 residues. Per the germline V gene, CDR1 is SGHRS and CDR2 is YFSETQ. The CDR3 loop is CASSLGVGVQETQYF. The CDR3 coding sequence is TGCGCCAGCAGCTTGGGAGTAGGCGTCCAAGAGACCCAGTACTTC.

The chain uses TRBV5-3 and TRBJ2-1; maybe TRBD2 (5 bases). TRBV5-3 is placed among ORFs of uncertain function. V was cut by 0 bases and J by 6 bases, with 22 bases left in between. The length of the CDR3 is 18 residues. CDR3 in amino acids: CARSLAASGGLPSNEQFF. For the CDR3, the DNA is TGTGCCAGAAGCTTGGCCGCCAGCGGCGGCTTACCCAGCAATGAGCAGTTCTTC.

V gene TRBV5-1 combines with J gene TRBJ2-3; 7 bases line up with TRBD2. Germline trimming cut 4 bases from V and 5 bases from J; bases unmatched to any gene: 10. The germline gives CDR1 SGHRS, CDR2 YFSETQ. This CDR3 is built from 15 residues. The CDR3: CASSEGGSTGDTQYF. The CDR3 DNA is TGCGCCAGCAGCGAGGGCGGGAGCACTGGAGATACGCAGTATTTT.